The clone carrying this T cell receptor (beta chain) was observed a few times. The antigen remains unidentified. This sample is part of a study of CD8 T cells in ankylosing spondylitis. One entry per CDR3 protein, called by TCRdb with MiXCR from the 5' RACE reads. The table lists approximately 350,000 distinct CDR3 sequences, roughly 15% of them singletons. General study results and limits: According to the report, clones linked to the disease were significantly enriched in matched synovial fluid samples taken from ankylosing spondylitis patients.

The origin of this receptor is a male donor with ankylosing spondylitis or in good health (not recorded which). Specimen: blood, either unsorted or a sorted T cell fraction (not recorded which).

Here the CDR3 reads CASSHGTNEQFF. The CDR3 DNA is TGTGCCAGCAGCCACGGGACAAATGAGCAGTTCTTC. V gene TRBV11-2 combines with J gene TRBJ2-1, with a possible D match to TRBD1 (6 bases). Germline CDR1 is SGHAT and CDR2 is FQNNGV. Trimming shortened V by 5 bases and J by 7 bases, and 9 bases separated the two germline ends. The CDR3 contains 12 residues.